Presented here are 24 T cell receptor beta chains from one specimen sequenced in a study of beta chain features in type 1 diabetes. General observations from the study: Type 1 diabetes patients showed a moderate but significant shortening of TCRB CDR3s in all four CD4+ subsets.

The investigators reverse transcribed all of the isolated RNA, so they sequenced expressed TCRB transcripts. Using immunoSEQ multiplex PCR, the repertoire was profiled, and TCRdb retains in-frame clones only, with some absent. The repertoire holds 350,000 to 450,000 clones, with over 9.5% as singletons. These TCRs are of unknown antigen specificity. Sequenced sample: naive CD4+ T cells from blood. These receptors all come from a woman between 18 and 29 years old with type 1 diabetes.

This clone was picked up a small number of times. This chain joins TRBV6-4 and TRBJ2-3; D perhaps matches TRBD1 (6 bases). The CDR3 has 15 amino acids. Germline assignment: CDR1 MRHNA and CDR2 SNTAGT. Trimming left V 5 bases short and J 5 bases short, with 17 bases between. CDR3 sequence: CASSTTGPREDTQYF. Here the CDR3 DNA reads TGTGCCAGCAGTACTACAGGGCCTCGGGAAGATACGCAGTATTTT.

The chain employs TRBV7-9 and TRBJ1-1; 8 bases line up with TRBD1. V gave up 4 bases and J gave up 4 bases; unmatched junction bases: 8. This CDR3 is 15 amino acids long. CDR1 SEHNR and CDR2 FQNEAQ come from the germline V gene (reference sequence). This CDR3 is CASSSSRGRGTEAFF. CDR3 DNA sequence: TGTGCCAGCAGCTCGTCCAGGGGGCGCGGCACTGAAGCTTTCTTT.

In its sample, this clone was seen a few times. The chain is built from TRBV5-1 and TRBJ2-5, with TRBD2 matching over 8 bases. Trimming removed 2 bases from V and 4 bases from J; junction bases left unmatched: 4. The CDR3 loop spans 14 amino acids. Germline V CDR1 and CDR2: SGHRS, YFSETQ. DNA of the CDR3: TGCGCCAGCAGCTTAACTAGCGGAGGAGAGACCCAGTACTTC. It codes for CASSLTSGGETQYF.

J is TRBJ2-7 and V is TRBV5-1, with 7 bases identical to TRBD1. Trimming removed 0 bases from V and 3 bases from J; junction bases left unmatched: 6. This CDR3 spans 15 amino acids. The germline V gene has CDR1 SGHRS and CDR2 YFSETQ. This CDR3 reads CASSLGQGDGYEQYF. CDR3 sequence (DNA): TGCGCCAGCAGCTTGGGCCAGGGGGACGGCTACGAGCAGTACTTC.

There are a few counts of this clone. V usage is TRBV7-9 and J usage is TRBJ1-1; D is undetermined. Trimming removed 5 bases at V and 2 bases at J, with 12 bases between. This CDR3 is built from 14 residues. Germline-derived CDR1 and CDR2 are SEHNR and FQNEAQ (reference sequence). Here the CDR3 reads CASSTQDSNTEAFF. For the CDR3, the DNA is TGTGCCAGCAGCACACAAGACTCTAACACTGAAGCTTTCTTT.

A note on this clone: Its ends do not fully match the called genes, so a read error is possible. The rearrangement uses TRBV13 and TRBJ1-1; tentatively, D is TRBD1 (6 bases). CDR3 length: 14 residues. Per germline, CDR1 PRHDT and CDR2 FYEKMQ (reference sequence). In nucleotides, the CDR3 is TGTGCCAGCAGCCTAGGGGGGGGGAGGACTGAAGCTTTCTTT. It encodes CASSLGGGRTEAFF. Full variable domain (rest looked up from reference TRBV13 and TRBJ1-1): AAGVIQSPRHLIKEKRETATLKCYPIPRHDTVYWYQQGPGQDPQFLISFYEKMQSDKGSIPDRFSAQQFSDYHSELNMSSLELGDSALYFCASSLGGGRTEAFFGQGTRLTVV.

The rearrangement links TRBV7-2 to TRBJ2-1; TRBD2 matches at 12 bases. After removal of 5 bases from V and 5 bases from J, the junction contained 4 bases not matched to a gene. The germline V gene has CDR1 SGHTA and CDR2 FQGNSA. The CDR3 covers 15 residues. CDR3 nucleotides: TGTGCCAGCAGCAACCGACTAGCGGGGGACAATGAGCAGTTCTTC. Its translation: CASSNRLAGDNEQFF.

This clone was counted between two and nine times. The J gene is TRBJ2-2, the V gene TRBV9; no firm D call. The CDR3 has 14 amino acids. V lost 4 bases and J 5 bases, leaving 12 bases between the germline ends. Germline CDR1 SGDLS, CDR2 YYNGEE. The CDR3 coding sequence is TGTGCCAGCAGCCAGAGGCCTTCAACCGGGGAGCTGTTTTTT. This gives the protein CASSQRPSTGELFF.

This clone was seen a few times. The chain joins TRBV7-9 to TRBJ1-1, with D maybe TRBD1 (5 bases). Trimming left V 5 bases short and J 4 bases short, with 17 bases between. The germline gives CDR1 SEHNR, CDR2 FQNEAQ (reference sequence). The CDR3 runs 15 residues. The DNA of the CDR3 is TGTGCCAGCAGCCGAATGTCCGGGGGGAGCACTGAAGCTTTCTTT. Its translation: CASSRMSGGSTEAFF.

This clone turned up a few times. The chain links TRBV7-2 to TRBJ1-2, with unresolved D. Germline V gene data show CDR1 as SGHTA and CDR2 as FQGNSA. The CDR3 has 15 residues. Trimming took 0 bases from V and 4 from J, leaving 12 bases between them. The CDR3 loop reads CASSLARGHGYGYTF. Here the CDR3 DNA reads TGTGCCAGCAGCTTAGCTCGAGGCCACGGCTATGGCTACACCTTC.

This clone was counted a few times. The CDR3: CASSLVLAGGVEQFF. Here the CDR3 DNA reads TGTGCCAGCAGCTTAGTTCTAGCGGGAGGGGTTGAGCAGTTCTTC. The chain recombines TRBV11-2 with TRBJ2-1, with 12 bases fitting TRBD2. Germline-derived CDR1 and CDR2 are SGHAT and FQNNGV. This CDR3 spans 15 amino acids. Trimming removed 1 base from V and 9 bases from J; junction bases left unmatched: 4. Variable domain in full (rest from reference TRBV11-2 and TRBJ2-1): EAGVAQSPRYKIIEKRQSVAFWCNPISGHATLYWYQQILGQGPKLLIQFQNNGVVDDSQLPKDRFSAERLKGVDSTLKIQPAKLEDSAVYLCASSLVLAGGVEQFFGPGTRLTVL.

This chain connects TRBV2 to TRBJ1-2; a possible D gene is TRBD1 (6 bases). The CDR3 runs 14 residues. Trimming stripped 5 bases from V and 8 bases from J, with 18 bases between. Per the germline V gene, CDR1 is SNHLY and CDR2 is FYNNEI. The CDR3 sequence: CASSSAGAAEGYTF. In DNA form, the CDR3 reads TGTGCCAGCAGTTCGGCAGGGGCGGCGGAGGGCTACACCTTC. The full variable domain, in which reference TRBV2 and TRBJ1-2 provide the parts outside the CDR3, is EPEVTQTPSHQVTQMGQEVILRCVPISNHLYFYWYRQILGQKVEFLVSFYNNEISEKSEIFDDQFSVERPDGSNFTLKIRSTKLEDSAMYFCASSSAGAAEGYTFGSGTRLTVV.

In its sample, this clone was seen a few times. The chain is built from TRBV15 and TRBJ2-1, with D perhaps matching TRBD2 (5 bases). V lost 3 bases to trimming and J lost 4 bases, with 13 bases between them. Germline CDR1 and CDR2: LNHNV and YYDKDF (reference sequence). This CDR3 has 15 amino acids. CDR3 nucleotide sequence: TGTGCCACCAGCAGGCCGGACTTTCAATACAATGAGCAGTTCTTC. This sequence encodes CATSRPDFQYNEQFF.

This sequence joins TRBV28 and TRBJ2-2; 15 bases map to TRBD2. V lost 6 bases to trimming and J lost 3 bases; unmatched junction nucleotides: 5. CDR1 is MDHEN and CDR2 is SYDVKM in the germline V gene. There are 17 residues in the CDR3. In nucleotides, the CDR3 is TGTGCCAGCAGGGGACTAGCGGGAGGATGGTACACCGGGGAGCTGTTTTTT. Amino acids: CASRGLAGGWYTGELFF.

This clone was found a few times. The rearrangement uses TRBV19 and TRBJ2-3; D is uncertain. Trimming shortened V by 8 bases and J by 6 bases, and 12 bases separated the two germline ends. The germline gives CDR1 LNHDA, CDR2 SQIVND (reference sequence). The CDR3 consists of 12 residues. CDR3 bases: TGTGCCAGTGGTGAGGATATGGATACGCAGTATTTT. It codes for CASGEDMDTQYF.

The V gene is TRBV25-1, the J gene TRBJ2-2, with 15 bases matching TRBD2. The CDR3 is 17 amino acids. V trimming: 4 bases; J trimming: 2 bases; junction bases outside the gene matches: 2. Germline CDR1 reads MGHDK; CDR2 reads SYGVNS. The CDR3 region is CASSGTSGRDNTGELFF. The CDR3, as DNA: TGTGCCAGCAGTGGGACTAGCGGGAGGGATAACACCGGGGAGCTGTTTTTT.

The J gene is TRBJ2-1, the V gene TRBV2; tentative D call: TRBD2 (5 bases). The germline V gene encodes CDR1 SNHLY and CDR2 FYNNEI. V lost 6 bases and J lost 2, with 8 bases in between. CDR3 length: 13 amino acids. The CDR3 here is CASRAGTYNEQFF. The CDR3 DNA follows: TGTGCCAGCAGGGCGGGTACCTACAATGAGCAGTTCTTC.

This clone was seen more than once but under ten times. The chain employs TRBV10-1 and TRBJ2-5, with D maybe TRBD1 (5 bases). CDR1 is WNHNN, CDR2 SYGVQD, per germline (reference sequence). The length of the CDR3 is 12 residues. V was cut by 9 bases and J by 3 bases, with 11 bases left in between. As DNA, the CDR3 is TGCGCCAGTTGCAGGGTTGAAGAGACCCAGTACTTC. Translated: CASCRVEETQYF.

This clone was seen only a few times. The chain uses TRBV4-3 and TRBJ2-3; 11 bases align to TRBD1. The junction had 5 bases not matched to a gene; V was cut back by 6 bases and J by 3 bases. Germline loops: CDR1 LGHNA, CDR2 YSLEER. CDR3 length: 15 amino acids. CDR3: CASRRGQGATDTQYF. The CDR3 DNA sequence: TGCGCCAGCAGGCGAGGACAGGGGGCGACAGATACGCAGTATTTT.

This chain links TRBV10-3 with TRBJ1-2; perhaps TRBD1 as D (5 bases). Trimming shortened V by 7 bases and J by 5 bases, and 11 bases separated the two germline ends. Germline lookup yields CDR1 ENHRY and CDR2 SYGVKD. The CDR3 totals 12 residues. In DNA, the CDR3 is TGTGCCATCACCCAGGACAAATATGGCTACACCTTC. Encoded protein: CAITQDKYGYTF.

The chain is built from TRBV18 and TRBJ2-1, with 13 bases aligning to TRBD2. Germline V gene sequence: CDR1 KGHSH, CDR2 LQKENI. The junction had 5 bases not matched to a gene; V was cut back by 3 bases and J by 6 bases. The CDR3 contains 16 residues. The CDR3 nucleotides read TGTGCCAGCTCACCGCAACTAGCGGGGGGGACCAATGAGCAGTTCTTC. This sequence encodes CASSPQLAGGTNEQFF.

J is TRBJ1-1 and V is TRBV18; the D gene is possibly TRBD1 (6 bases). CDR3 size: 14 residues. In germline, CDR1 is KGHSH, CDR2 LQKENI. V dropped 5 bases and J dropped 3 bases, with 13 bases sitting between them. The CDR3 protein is CASSNPQGYTEAFF. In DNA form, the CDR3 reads TGTGCCAGCTCAAACCCTCAGGGGTACACTGAAGCTTTCTTT.

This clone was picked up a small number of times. CDR3 nucleotides: TGTGCCAGCAGGAATAGTATGGAGACCCAGTACTTC. Its translation: CASRNSMETQYF. The chain joins TRBV6-5 to TRBJ2-5; unclear D gene. Trimming shortened V by 6 bases and J by 5 bases, and 10 bases separated the two germline ends. CDR1 is MNHEY and CDR2 is SVGAGI in the germline V gene. The CDR3 has 12 amino acids.

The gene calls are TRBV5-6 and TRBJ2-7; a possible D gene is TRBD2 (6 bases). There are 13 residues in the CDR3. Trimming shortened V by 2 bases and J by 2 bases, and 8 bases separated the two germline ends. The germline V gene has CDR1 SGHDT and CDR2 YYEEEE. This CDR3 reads CASSLRGTYEQYF. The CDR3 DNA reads TGTGCCAGCAGCTTACGGGGGACCTACGAGCAGTACTTC.